Shown below are 27 T cell receptor beta chains from a single sample sequenced in a study of T-cell memory formation after mild COVID-19. TCRdb used MiXCR to reprocess the 5' RACE reads, holding one entry per CDR3 protein. Of a few hundred thousand distinct CDR3 sequences listed, approximately 16% are singletons. Input material: PBMCs or a T cell subset sorted from them (not recorded which). Source of these receptors: a man younger than 30 who had mild COVID-19 (a few samples of this study predate the infection). Cell type and time point are not known.

This clonotype showed up just a few times. The CDR3 DNA reads TGTGCCAGCAGCTTAAGGGCAGGGATGAACACTGAAGCTTTCTTT. It encodes CASSLRAGMNTEAFF. The genes are TRBV7-3 and TRBJ1-1; tentative D call: TRBD1 (5 bases). Looked up from germline, CDR1 is SGHTA and CDR2 is FQGTGA. The CDR3 has 15 residues. Trimming took off 1 base at V and 0 bases at J, with 9 bases between the two ends.

This clonotype was counted a few times. The chain recombines TRBV20-1 with TRBJ2-5; no clear D. The V gene's germline CDR1 is DFQATT and CDR2 SNEGSKA (reference sequence). This CDR3 has 10 amino acids. Trimming removed 4 bases from V and 3 bases from J, with 3 bases in between. The CDR3 DNA reads TGCAGTGCTATAAAAGAGACCCAGTACTTC. Amino acid sequence: CSAIKETQYF.

This chain links TRBV7-3 with TRBJ2-5; 7 bases map to TRBD2. The germline CDR1 and CDR2 sequences are SGHTA and FQGTGA. J lost 4 bases, V lost 2 bases, and 4 bases had no gene match. The CDR3 is 14 residues long. DNA for the CDR3: TGTGCCAGCAGCTTAGCGGGGGAAGGAGAGACCCAGTACTTC. The encoded protein is CASSLAGEGETQYF.

The chain combines TRBV7-2 with TRBJ1-4, with a possible D match to TRBD1 (5 bases). The CDR3 spans 14 residues. CDR1 and CDR2 from the germline V gene are SGHTA and FQGNSA. Trimming took off 2 bases at V and 5 bases at J, with 9 bases between the two ends. The CDR3 reads CASSLSRVNEKLFF. The CDR3 DNA follows: TGTGCCAGCAGCTTAAGCAGGGTAAATGAAAAACTGTTTTTT.

The CDR3 nucleotides read TGTGCCAGCAGCCCCTGGGGAGCGGGGGCCGCAGATACGCAGTATTTT. As protein: CASSPWGAGAADTQYF. The chain is built from TRBV7-2 and TRBJ2-3, with TRBD2 identical over 8 bases. This CDR3 is 16 amino acids long. V lost 5 bases, J lost 4 bases, and 11 bases stayed unmatched. Germline lookup yields CDR1 SGHTA and CDR2 FQGNSA. The full variable domain, its missing parts supplied by reference TRBV7-2 and TRBJ2-3, is GAGVSQSPSNKVTEKGKDVELRCDPISGHTALYWYRQSLGQGLEFLIYFQGNSAPDKSGLPSDRFSAERTGGSVSTLTIQRTQQEDSAVYLCASSPWGAGAADTQYFGPGTRLTVL.

This sequence joins TRBV7-9 and TRBJ2-5; D is undetermined. Trimming pared 5 bases from V and 5 bases from J, leaving 12 bases between. Germline V gene data show CDR1 as SEHNR and CDR2 as FQNEAQ (reference sequence). The CDR3 extends over 13 amino acids. The CDR3 sequence is CASSARALETQYF. The CDR3 DNA reads as TGTGCCAGCAGCGCTAGGGCCCTGGAGACCCAGTACTTC.

The chain employs TRBV7-6 and TRBJ2-3; a possible D gene is TRBD1 (5 bases). This CDR3 is built from 17 residues. V dropped 0 bases and J dropped 1 base, with 14 bases sitting between them. Germline values: CDR1 SGHVS, CDR2 FNYEAQ. CDR3 residues: CASSLAPRGGGTDTQYF. CDR3 coding DNA: TGTGCCAGCAGCTTAGCTCCTAGGGGCGGAGGCACAGATACGCAGTATTTT.

This clonotype was seen more than once but under ten times. V gene TRBV20-1 combines with J gene TRBJ1-5, with TRBD1 matching over 7 bases. The CDR3 is made up of 16 amino acids. The germline gives CDR1 DFQATT, CDR2 SNEGSKA (reference sequence). The junction had 9 bases not matched to a gene; V was cut back by 4 bases and J by 0 bases. CDR3 protein: CSAIITGADSNQPQHF. DNA of the CDR3: TGCAGTGCTATCATTACAGGGGCAGATAGCAATCAGCCCCAGCATTTT.

This clonotype was counted only a few times. The V call is TRBV4-1, the J call TRBJ2-7; no reliable D call. The CDR3 consists of 15 residues. Germline V lookup: CDR1 MGHRA, CDR2 YSYEKL. Trimming removed 2 bases from V and 2 bases from J, with 13 bases in between. The CDR3 bases are TGCGCCAGCAGCCAACATACCGGGCAGACCTACGAGCAGTACTTC. Translated, it gives CASSQHTGQTYEQYF.

The genes are TRBV6-2 or TRBV6-3 and TRBJ2-2; 10 bases are a match to TRBD1. CDR3 length equals 18 residues. Germline assignment: CDR1 MNHEY and CDR2 SVGEGT. With 4 bases clipped from V and 1 base from J, the junction kept 9 bases outside the gene matches. CDR3 in amino acids: CASSSGQGDMGNTGELFF. The CDR3 DNA follows: TGTGCCAGCAGTTCCGGACAGGGGGATATGGGGAACACCGGGGAGCTGTTTTTT.

J is TRBJ2-7 and V is TRBV28; D is ambiguous. The CDR3 sequence is 14 residues long. Germline assignment: CDR1 MDHEN and CDR2 SYDVKM. V was trimmed by 4 bases and J by 0 bases, leaving 10 bases between them. CDR3 sequence: CASSSSPASYEQYV. The CDR3 bases are TGTGCCAGCAGTTCATCCCCGGCCTCCTACGAGCAGTACGTC.

The V call is TRBV4-2, the J call TRBJ1-1, with TRBD1 identical over 7 bases. Trimming at V came to 4 bases and at J to 10 bases, leaving 6 bases not matched to a gene. CDR3 length: 12 amino acids. Per germline, CDR1 LGHNA and CDR2 YNFKEQ. In DNA form, the CDR3 reads TGTGCCAGCAGCCGAGGACAGGTAGGAGCTTTCTTT. This translates into CASSRGQVGAFF.

The chain recombines TRBV4-2 with TRBJ2-1; TRBD1 matches at 8 bases. The CDR3 extends over 16 amino acids. Germline V gene data show CDR1 as LGHNA and CDR2 as YNFKEQ. The V segment lost 1 base and the J segment 5 bases; nucleotides outside the gene matches: 7. CDR3 loop: CASSQGRGRRDNEQFF. The CDR3 DNA is TGTGCCAGCAGCCAAGGCAGGGGGCGAAGGGACAATGAGCAGTTCTTC.

This clonotype appeared a few times. The gene calls are TRBV7-2 and TRBJ2-7; 7 positions agree with TRBD1. CDR1 SGHTA and CDR2 FQGNSA come from the germline V gene. V lost 3 bases and J lost 0; bases outside the gene matches: 2. CDR3 size: 14 residues. The CDR3: CASSFTGVSYEQYF. The CDR3 DNA reads as TGTGCCAGCAGCTTCACAGGGGTCTCCTACGAGCAGTACTTC.

This clonotype was detected a few times. This chain uses TRBV7-2 with TRBJ1-4; D is ambiguous. The CDR3 consists of 15 residues. Looked up from germline, CDR1 is SGHTA and CDR2 is FQGNSA. The ends were cut back, 0 bases at V and 3 bases at J, with 8 bases in the middle. In DNA form, the CDR3 reads TGTGCCAGCAGCTTAGCGGGCGGCGCTAATGAAAAACTGTTTTTT. Amino acid sequence: CASSLAGGANEKLFF. Looking up the rest from reference TRBV7-2 and TRBJ1-4 gives the full variable domain: GAGVSQSPSNKVTEKGKDVELRCDPISGHTALYWYRQSLGQGLEFLIYFQGNSAPDKSGLPSDRFSAERTGGSVSTLTIQRTQQEDSAVYLCASSLAGGANEKLFFGSGTQLSVL.

The chain links TRBV6-6 to TRBJ2-7; 9 bases align to TRBD1. The V segment lost 0 bases and the J segment 5 bases; nucleotides outside the gene matches: 8. This CDR3 contains 16 residues. Per the germline V gene, CDR1 is MNHNY and CDR2 is SVGAGI (reference sequence). The CDR3 region is CASSYSRGQGTDEQYV. The CDR3 coding sequence is TGTGCCAGCAGTTACTCAAGGGGACAGGGAACGGACGAGCAGTACGTC.

The V and J genes are TRBV4-3 and TRBJ2-3; D gene uncertain. Between the trimmed V and J ends, which lost 4 bases and 1 base, there was a span of 12 bases. This CDR3 region has 15 residues. The germline gives CDR1 LGHNA, CDR2 YSLEER. The CDR3, as DNA: TGCGCCAGCAGCCGATTCAGGAGCGGCACAGATACGCAGTATTTT. This gives the protein CASSRFRSGTDTQYF.

This clonotype has just a few counts. The chain uses TRBV6-2 or TRBV6-3 and TRBJ2-7; possible D gene TRBD2, 5 bases. V lost 7 bases to trimming and J lost 0 bases, with 13 bases between them. CDR1 and CDR2 (germline): MNHEY, SVGEGT. The CDR3 length is 14 residues. CDR3 region: CASTSRRSSYEQYF. The CDR3 bases are TGTGCCAGCACCTCCAGGAGGAGCTCCTACGAGCAGTACTTC.

This clonotype appeared a few times. This chain joins TRBV11-2 and TRBJ2-2; D perhaps matches TRBD1 (5 bases). Trimming stripped 7 bases from V and 1 base from J, with 10 bases between. Germline-derived CDR1 and CDR2 are SGHAT and FQNNGV. The CDR3 totals 14 residues. The CDR3 reads CASNQGLNTGELFF. The CDR3 DNA reads as TGTGCCAGCAACCAGGGATTGAACACCGGGGAGCTGTTTTTT.

This chain links TRBV20-1 with TRBJ1-5; tentative D call: TRBD1 (5 bases). This CDR3 spans 15 amino acids. Trimming left V 3 bases short and J 2 bases short, with 14 bases between. CDR1 is DFQATT, CDR2 SNEGSKA, per germline (reference sequence). CDR3 nucleotide sequence: TGCAGTGCTAGCCGGGACGTCAACCGCAATCAGCCCCAGCATTTT. Protein: CSASRDVNRNQPQHF.

This clonotype was counted a few times. The rearrangement links TRBV12-3 or TRBV12-4 to TRBJ2-2; D may be TRBD2 (6 bases). The CDR3 spans 16 residues. The V gene lost 4 bases and the J gene lost 0 bases, with 12 bases spanning the gap. For the CDR3, the DNA is TGTGCCAGCAGTTCGGGAGACGGAACGAACACCGGGGAGCTGTTTTTT. The encoded protein is CASSSGDGTNTGELFF.

This clonotype was detected only a few times. V is TRBV12-3 or TRBV12-4 and J is TRBJ2-7; D is possibly TRBD2 (6 bases). The V and J ends lost 6 bases and 4 bases respectively, with 19 bases between them. The CDR3 length is 15 residues. CDR3 bases: TGTGCCAGCAGCCCGCGGGACCTACCTTATTACGAGCAGTACTTC. Amino acid sequence: CASSPRDLPYYEQYF.

The chain couples TRBV7-9 to TRBJ1-3; D ambiguous. The ends were cut back, 3 bases at V and 0 bases at J, with 6 bases in the middle. Germline CDR1 and CDR2: SEHNR and FQNEAQ (reference sequence). CDR3 length equals 14 residues. The CDR3 reads CASSFGNSGNTIYF. The CDR3 region has the DNA TGTGCCAGCAGCTTCGGGAACTCTGGAAACACCATATATTTT. Combining the CDR3 with reference TRBV7-9 and TRBJ1-3 gives the whole variable domain DTGVSQNPRHKITKRGQNVTFRCDPISEHNRLYWYRQTLGQGPEFLTYFQNEAQLEKSRLLSDRFSAERPKGSFSTLEIQRTEQGDSAMYLCASSFGNSGNTIYFGEGSWLTVV.

This clonotype was counted once. This chain uses TRBV9 with TRBJ2-1; D gene unclear. Deletions cut 1 base from V and 6 bases from J, with 5 bases between. This CDR3 is 12 amino acids long. Germline assignment: CDR1 SGDLS and CDR2 YYNGEE. The CDR3 loop reads CASSVNSNEQFF. The DNA of the CDR3 is TGTGCCAGCAGCGTAAACAGCAATGAGCAGTTCTTC.

This sequence joins TRBV10-3 and TRBJ2-7; 8 bases line up with TRBD2. CDR3 length: 13 residues. Per germline, CDR1 ENHRY and CDR2 SYGVKD. Trimming removed 6 bases from V and 3 bases from J; junction bases left unmatched: 4. CDR3 nucleotides: TGTGCCATCAGACCGGGGGGGCTCTACGAGCAGTACTTC. Encoded protein: CAIRPGGLYEQYF.

The chain couples TRBV7-2 to TRBJ1-2; TRBD1 matches 10 bases. The germline gives CDR1 SGHTA, CDR2 FQGNSA. There are 15 residues in the CDR3. The V gene end was trimmed by 3 bases and the J gene end by 7 bases; junction bases not matched to a gene: 8. Written as DNA, the CDR3 is TGTGCCAGCAGCTTTGGAGGGACAGGGGCCCGTGGCTACACCTTC. Encoded protein: CASSFGGTGARGYTF.

The genes are TRBV4-1 and TRBJ2-2; no clear D. CDR1 and CDR2 (germline): MGHRA, YSYEKL. V lost 1 base, J lost 0 bases, and 9 bases lay in between. CDR3 length equals 16 residues. CDR3 nucleotides: TGCGCCAGCAGCCAAGGGGTTCTGCCGAACACCGGGGAGCTGTTTTTT. This sequence encodes CASSQGVLPNTGELFF.